This is a list of T cell receptor beta chains from one sample in a study of tumor-infiltrating lymphocytes in primary liver carcinoma. TCRdb re-called the multiplex PCR reads through MiXCR, storing one row per CDR3 protein. The sample carries about 200,000 distinct CDR3 sequences, 65% recorded once. The specimen was peripheral blood. The receptors shown here come from a woman aged 55-69 years with primary liver carcinoma and hepatitis B virus infection. Each CDR3 is given without its conserved first and last residue. The D gene is left open where the match is weak.

D gene: -
V gene: TRBV6-6
CDR3 protein: ASRNEDGHNSPLH

D gene: -
V gene: TRBV2
CDR3 protein: ASRGSEVTQY

D gene: -
V gene: TRBV7-9
CDR3 protein: ASSPGRPAL

D gene: -
V gene: TRBV20-1
CDR3 protein: SARGARDLPTYEQY

D gene: -
V gene: TRBV28
CDR3 protein: ASTLFNEQF

D gene: TRBD1
V gene: TRBV6-1
CDR3 protein: ASSGTGVEKLF

D gene: -
V gene: TRBV29-1
CDR3 protein: SVDLLLGGSYNEQF

D gene: TRBD2
V gene: TRBV12-3/TRBV12-4
CDR3 protein: ASRDGTSGRESTDTQY

D gene: -
V gene: TRBV11-2
CDR3 protein: ASSRLEQGASTGELF

D gene: -
V gene: TRBV5-8
CDR3 protein: ASSSETGGTQY

D gene: TRBD2
V gene: TRBV14
CDR3 protein: ASSQEFVLAGVSDTQY

D gene: -
V gene: TRBV29-1
CDR3 protein: SVAGGIEELF

D gene: -
V gene: TRBV6-6
CDR3 protein: ASRSQGGAYNEQF

D gene: TRBD2
V gene: TRBV12-3/TRBV12-4
CDR3 protein: ASSFNTSGADAQY

D gene: -
V gene: TRBV4-3
CDR3 protein: ASSQEFGKRTEAF

D gene: -
V gene: TRBV12-3/TRBV12-4
CDR3 protein: AIRSTDTQY

D gene: -
V gene: TRBV29-1
CDR3 protein: SVEGPTGASTDTQY

D gene: -
V gene: TRBV5-1
CDR3 protein: ASNRNRDNHEQF

D gene: TRBD1
V gene: TRBV11-2
CDR3 protein: ASSPDRTGPYEQY

D gene: TRBD2
V gene: TRBV18
CDR3 protein: ASSLAGDSSYEQY

D gene: TRBD2
V gene: TRBV6-5
CDR3 protein: ASSYAGTSTDTQY

D gene: -
V gene: TRBV11-2
CDR3 protein: ASRLETSREQY

D gene: -
V gene: TRBV29-1
CDR3 protein: SSSVGRNELY

D gene: -
V gene: TRBV6-5
CDR3 protein: ASSYSIGWGGELF

D gene: -
V gene: TRBV20-1
CDR3 protein: SARDTGTEGRTAYYEQY

D gene: TRBD1
V gene: TRBV11-2
CDR3 protein: ASSSSPRDRGYPYNSPLH

D gene: TRBD1
V gene: TRBV6-6
CDR3 protein: ASTPTGGFTEAS

D gene: TRBD2
V gene: TRBV7-8
CDR3 protein: ASSFGLAGSRTDTQY

D gene: -
V gene: TRBV4-1
CDR3 protein: ASSLQSTGFMAAPF

D gene: TRBD2
V gene: TRBV28
CDR3 protein: ASSSSLTSGIRGDNEQF

D gene: -
V gene: TRBV18
CDR3 protein: ASSLHAGDWNEQF

D gene: -
V gene: TRBV4-1
CDR3 protein: ASSQGKVPLSYEQY

D gene: -
V gene: TRBV9
CDR3 protein: ASNERPGTGELF

D gene: -
V gene: TRBV11-2
CDR3 protein: ASSYLTPRGSSYNEQF

D gene: -
V gene: TRBV11-3
CDR3 protein: ASREGNTETF

D gene: TRBD2
V gene: TRBV11-2
CDR3 protein: ACSGTGHEQY

D gene: TRBD2
V gene: TRBV11-2
CDR3 protein: ASSLGSSGGFSNTQY

D gene: -
V gene: TRBV11-2
CDR3 protein: ANSPPWRYGYT

D gene: -
V gene: TRBV5-1
CDR3 protein: ASSPTTWFPPQH

D gene: -
V gene: TRBV11-2
CDR3 protein: ASSLEGAGGGGYT

D gene: -
V gene: TRBV11-2
CDR3 protein: ASSLDPGGGYT

D gene: -
V gene: TRBV6-5
CDR3 protein: VSSPSLEYNEQF

D gene: -
V gene: TRBV30
CDR3 protein: ARSRAYEQY

D gene: -
V gene: TRBV6-1
CDR3 protein: ASSYSPLALTINEQF

D gene: TRBD2
V gene: TRBV2
CDR3 protein: ASRPTSVLVNEQF

D gene: -
V gene: TRBV11-2
CDR3 protein: DSSLDLSGYNEQF

D gene: TRBD1
V gene: TRBV5-6
CDR3 protein: ASSFWTGAGYT

D gene: -
V gene: TRBV18
CDR3 protein: ASSPDTPITDTQY

D gene: -
V gene: TRBV7-9
CDR3 protein: ASSYTSPDTQY

D gene: -
V gene: TRBV12-3/TRBV12-4
CDR3 protein: ASSQGQNQPQH

D gene: -
V gene: TRBV11-2
CDR3 protein: ASSLGGQGDKQY

D gene: TRBD1
V gene: TRBV6-5
CDR3 protein: ASSYSYAGTGVGGYT

D gene: -
V gene: TRBV6-1
CDR3 protein: ASSDGGGLEKY

D gene: -
V gene: TRBV4-2
CDR3 protein: VNSLRDVETRY

D gene: -
V gene: TRBV11-1
CDR3 protein: ASSRYSRVTEAF

D gene: -
V gene: TRBV11-2
CDR3 protein: ASSLRRQSANQPQY

D gene: -
V gene: TRBV11-2
CDR3 protein: ASSLGLSATRGGWQEAQY

D gene: TRBD2
V gene: TRBV2
CDR3 protein: ASSPGLAGGVQF

D gene: -
V gene: TRBV25-1
CDR3 protein: ASSERISGSTDTQY